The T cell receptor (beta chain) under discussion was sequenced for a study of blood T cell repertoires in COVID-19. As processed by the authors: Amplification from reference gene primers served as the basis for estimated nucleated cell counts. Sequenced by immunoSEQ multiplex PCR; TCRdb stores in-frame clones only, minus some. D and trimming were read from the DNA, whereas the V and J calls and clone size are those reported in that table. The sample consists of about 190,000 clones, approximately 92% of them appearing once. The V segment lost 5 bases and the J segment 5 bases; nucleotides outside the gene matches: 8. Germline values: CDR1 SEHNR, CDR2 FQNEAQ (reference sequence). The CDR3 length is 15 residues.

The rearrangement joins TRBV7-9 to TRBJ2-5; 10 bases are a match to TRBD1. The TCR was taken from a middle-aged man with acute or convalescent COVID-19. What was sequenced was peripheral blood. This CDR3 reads CASSPGTGVGETQYF. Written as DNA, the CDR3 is TGTGCCAGCAGCCCCGGGACAGGGGTAGGGGAGACCCAGTACTTC.